This TCR beta chain was sequenced during a study of T-cell reconstitution after alpha-beta-depleted transplantation in children. CDR1 MNHEY and CDR2 SMNVEV come from the germline V gene (reference sequence). V dropped 9 bases and J dropped 7 bases, with 12 bases sitting between them. The CDR3 length is 12 residues. There are many counts of this clonotype. Unique molecular identifiers featured in how the TCRbeta library was prepared. Each CDR3 protein is one row after TCRdb ran MiXCR on the PCR reads. The sample has hundreds of thousands of distinct CDR3 sequences, around 17% seen once; the top ten hold under 1.2%.

This chain connects TRBV27 to TRBJ2-2; D is possibly TRBD1 (6 bases). Sequencing used PBMCs from the stem cell graft donor, obtained from the stem cell graft. This receptor was taken from a human donor who donated a stem cell graft to a child with acute myeloid leukemia. CDR3 nucleotide sequence: TGTGCCAGTGCAGGGGCGGGCGGGGAGCTGTTTTTT. Encoded protein: CASAGAGGELFF.